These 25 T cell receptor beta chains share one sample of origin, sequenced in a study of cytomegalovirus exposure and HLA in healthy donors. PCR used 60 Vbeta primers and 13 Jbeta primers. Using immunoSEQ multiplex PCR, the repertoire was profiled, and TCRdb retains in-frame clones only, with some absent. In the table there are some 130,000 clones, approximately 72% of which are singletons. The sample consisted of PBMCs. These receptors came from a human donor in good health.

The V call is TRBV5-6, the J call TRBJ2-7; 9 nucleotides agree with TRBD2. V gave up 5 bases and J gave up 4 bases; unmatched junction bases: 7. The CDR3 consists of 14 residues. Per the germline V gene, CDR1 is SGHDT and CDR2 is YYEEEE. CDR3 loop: CASREAGGLYEQYF. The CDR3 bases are TGTGCCAGCAGGGAAGCGGGGGGCCTTTACGAGCAGTACTTC.

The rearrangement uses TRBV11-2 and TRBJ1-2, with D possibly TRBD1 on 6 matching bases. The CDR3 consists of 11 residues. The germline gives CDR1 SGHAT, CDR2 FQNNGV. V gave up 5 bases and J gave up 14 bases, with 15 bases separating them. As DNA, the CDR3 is TGTGCCAGCAGCCAATATGACAGGAGGACCTTC. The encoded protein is CASSQYDRRTF.

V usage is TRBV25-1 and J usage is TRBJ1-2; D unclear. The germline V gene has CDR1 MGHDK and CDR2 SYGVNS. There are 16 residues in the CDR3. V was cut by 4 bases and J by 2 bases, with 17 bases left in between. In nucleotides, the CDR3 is TGTGCCAGCAGTGGTCCGGGTCCGGAAAGGAACTATGGCTACACCTTC. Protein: CASSGPGPERNYGYTF.

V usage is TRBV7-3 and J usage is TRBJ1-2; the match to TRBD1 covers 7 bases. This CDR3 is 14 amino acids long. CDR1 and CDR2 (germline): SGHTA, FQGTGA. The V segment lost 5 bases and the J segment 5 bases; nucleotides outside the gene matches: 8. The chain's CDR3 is CASSAGAGGYGYTF. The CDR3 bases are TGTGCCAGCAGCGCTGGGGCAGGGGGTTATGGCTACACCTTC.

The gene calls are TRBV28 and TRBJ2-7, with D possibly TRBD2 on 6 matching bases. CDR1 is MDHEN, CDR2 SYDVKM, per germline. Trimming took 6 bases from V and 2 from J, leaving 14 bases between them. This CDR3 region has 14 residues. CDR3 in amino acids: CASSQLTRTYEQYF. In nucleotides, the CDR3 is TGTGCCAGCAGCCAACTGACTAGAACCTACGAGCAGTACTTC.

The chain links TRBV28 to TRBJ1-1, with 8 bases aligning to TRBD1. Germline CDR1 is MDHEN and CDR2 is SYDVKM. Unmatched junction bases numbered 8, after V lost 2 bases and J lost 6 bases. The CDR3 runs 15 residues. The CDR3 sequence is CASSLVVGQGAEAFF. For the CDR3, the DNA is TGTGCCAGCAGTTTAGTGGTCGGACAGGGCGCTGAAGCTTTCTTT.

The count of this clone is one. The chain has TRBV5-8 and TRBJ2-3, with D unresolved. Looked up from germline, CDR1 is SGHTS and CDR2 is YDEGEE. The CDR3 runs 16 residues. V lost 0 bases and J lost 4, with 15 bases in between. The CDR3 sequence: CASSLGASPIPDTQYF. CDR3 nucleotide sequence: TGTGCCAGCAGCTTGGGCGCCTCCCCCATTCCAGATACGCAGTATTTT. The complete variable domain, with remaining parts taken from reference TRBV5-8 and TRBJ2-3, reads EAGVTQSPTHLIKTRGQQATLRCSPISGHTSVYWYQQALGLGLQFLLWYDEGEERNRGNFPPRFSGRQFPNYSSELNVNALELEDSALYLCASSLGASPIPDTQYFGPGTRLTVL.

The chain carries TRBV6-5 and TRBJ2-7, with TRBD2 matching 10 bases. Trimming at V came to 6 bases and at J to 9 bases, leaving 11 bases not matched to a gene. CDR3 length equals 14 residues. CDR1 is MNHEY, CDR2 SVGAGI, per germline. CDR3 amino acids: CASRVSGRAIRQYF. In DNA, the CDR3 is TGTGCCAGCAGAGTAAGCGGGAGGGCCATCAGGCAGTACTTC.

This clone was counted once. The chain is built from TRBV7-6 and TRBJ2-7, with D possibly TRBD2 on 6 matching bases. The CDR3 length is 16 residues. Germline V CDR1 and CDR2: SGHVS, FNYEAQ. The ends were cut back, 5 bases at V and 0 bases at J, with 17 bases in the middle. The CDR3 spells CASSPSASASSYEQYF. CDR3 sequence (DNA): TGTGCCAGCAGCCCCTCGGCTAGCGCCTCCTCCTACGAGCAGTACTTC.

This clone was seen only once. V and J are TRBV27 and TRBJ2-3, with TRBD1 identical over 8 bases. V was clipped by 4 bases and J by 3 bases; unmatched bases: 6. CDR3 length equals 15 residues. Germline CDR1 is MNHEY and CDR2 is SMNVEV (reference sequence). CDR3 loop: CASSSPGTGTDTQYF. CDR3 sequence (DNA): TGTGCCAGCAGTTCTCCCGGGACAGGTACAGATACGCAGTATTTT.

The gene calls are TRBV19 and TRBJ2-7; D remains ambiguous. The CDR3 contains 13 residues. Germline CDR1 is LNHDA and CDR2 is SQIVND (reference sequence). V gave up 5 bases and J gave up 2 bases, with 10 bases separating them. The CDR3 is CASSPRATYEQYF. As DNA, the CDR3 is TGTGCCAGTAGTCCCCGAGCGACCTACGAGCAGTACTTC. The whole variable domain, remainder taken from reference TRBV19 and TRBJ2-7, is DGGITQSPKYLFRKEGQNVTLSCEQNLNHDAMYWYRQDPGQGLRLIYYSQIVNDFQKGDIAEGYSVSREKKESFPLTVTSAQKNPTAFYLCASSPRATYEQYFGPGTRLTVT.

The CDR3 loop reads CASSLEGLAYQETQYF. Written as DNA, the CDR3 is TGTGCCAGCAGCTTGGAAGGACTAGCGTACCAAGAGACCCAGTACTTC. The chain carries TRBV5-4 and TRBJ2-5, with TRBD2 identical over 9 bases. The CDR3 has 16 residues. Germline V gene sequence: CDR1 SGHNT, CDR2 YYREEE (reference sequence). V lost 0 bases and J lost 0; bases outside the gene matches: 3.

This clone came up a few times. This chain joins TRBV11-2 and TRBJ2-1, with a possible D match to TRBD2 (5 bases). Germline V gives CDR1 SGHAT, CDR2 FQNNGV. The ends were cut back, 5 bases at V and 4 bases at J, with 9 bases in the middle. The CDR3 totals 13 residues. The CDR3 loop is CASSLSGYNEQFF. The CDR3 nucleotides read TGTGCCAGCAGCCTCAGCGGATACAATGAGCAGTTCTTC. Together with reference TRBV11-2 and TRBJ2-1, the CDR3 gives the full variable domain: EAGVAQSPRYKIIEKRQSVAFWCNPISGHATLYWYQQILGQGPKLLIQFQNNGVVDDSQLPKDRFSAERLKGVDSTLKIQPAKLEDSAVYLCASSLSGYNEQFFGPGTRLTVL.

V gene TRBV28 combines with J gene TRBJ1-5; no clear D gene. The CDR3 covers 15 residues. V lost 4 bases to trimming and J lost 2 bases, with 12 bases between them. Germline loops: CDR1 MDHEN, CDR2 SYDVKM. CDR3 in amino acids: CASSSGEAGNQPQHF. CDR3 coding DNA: TGTGCCAGCAGTTCTGGGGAGGCTGGCAATCAGCCCCAGCATTTT.

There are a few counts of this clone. As DNA, the CDR3 is TGTGCCAGCTCACCCCAGGGAGCGGGGGAAAAACTGTTTTTT. It yields the protein CASSPQGAGEKLFF. The chain is built from TRBV18 and TRBJ1-4, with D maybe TRBD1 (5 bases). CDR1 and CDR2 (germline): KGHSH, LQKENI. The CDR3 runs to 14 residues. The germline V and J ends were trimmed by 3 bases and 8 bases, with 13 bases remaining between them.

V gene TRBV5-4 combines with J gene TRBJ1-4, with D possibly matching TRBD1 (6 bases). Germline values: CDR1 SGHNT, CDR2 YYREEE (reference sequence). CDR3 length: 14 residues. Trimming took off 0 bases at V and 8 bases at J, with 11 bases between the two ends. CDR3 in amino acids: CASSLGRGGEKLFF. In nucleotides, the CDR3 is TGTGCCAGCAGCTTGGGCAGGGGTGGAGAAAAACTGTTTTTT.

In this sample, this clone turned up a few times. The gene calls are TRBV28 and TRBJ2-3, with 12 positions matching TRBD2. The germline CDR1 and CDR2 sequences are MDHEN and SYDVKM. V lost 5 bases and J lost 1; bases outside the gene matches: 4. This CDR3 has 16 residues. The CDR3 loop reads CASSGASGRGTDTQYF. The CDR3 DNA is TGTGCCAGCAGTGGGGCTAGCGGGAGGGGCACAGATACGCAGTATTTT.

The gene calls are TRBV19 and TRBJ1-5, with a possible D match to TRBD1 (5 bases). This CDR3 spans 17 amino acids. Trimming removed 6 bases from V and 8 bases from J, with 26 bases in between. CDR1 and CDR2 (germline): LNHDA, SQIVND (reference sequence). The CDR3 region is CASRGSRGVGQGEPQHF. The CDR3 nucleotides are TGTGCCAGTAGGGGTTCTAGGGGCGTTGGCCAAGGGGAGCCCCAGCATTTT.

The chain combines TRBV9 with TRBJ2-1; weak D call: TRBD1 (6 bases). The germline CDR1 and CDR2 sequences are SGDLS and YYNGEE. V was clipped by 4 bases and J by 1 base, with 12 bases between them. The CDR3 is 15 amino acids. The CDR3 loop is CASSLDRLSYNEQFF. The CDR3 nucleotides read TGTGCCAGCAGCCTAGACAGGCTTTCCTACAATGAGCAGTTCTTC.

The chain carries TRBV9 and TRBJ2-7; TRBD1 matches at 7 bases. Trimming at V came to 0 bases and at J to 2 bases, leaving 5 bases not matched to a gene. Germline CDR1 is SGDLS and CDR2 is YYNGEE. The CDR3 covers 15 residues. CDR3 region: CASSVAVTGTYEQYF. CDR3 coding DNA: TGTGCCAGCAGCGTAGCAGTGACAGGGACCTACGAGCAGTACTTC.

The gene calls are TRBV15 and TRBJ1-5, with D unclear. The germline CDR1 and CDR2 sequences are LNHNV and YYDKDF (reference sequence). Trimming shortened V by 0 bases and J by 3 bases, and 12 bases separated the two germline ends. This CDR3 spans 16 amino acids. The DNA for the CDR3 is TGTGCCACCAGCAGAGATCCGGGATGGGACAATCAGCCCCAGCATTTT. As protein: CATSRDPGWDNQPQHF.

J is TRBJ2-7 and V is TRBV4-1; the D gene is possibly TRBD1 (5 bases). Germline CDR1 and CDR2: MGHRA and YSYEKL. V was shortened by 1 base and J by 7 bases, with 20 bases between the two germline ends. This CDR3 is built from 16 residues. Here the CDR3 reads CASSQAKWGQLGEQYF. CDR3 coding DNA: TGCGCCAGCAGCCAAGCGAAGTGGGGCCAATTGGGGGAGCAGTACTTC.

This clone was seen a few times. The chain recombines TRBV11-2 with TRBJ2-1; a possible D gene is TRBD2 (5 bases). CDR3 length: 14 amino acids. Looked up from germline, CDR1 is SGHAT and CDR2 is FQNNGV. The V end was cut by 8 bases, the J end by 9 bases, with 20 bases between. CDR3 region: CASLLVLGSSEQFF. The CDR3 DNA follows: TGTGCCAGCCTCCTGGTGTTAGGGAGCAGTGAGCAGTTCTTC.

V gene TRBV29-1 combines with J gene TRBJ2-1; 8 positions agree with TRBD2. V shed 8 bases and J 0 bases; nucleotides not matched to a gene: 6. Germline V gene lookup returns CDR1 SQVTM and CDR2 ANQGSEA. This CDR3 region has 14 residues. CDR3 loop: CSIRSGSSYNEQFF. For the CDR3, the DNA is TGCAGCATTAGGAGCGGGAGCTCCTACAATGAGCAGTTCTTC.

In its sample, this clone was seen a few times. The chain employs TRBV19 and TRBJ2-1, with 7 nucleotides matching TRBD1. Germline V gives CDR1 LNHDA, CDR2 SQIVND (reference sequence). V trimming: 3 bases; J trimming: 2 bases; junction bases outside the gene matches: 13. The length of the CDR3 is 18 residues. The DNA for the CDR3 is TGTGCCAGTAGTATCGAAAGGGGGCGCGGGCAAGCCTACAATGAGCAGTTCTTC. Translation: CASSIERGRGQAYNEQFF. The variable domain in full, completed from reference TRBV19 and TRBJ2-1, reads DGGITQSPKYLFRKEGQNVTLSCEQNLNHDAMYWYRQDPGQGLRLIYYSQIVNDFQKGDIAEGYSVSREKKESFPLTVTSAQKNPTAFYLCASSIERGRGQAYNEQFFGPGTRLTVL.